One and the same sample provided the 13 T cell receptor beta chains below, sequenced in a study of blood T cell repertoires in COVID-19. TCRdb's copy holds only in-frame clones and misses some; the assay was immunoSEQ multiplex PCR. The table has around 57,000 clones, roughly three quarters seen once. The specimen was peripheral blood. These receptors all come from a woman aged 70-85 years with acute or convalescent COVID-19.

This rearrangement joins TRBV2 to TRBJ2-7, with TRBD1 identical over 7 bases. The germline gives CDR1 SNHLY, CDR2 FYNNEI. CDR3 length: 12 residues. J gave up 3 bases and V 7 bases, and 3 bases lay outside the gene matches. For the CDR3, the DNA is TGTGCCAGCACCGGGGACAGCTACGAGCAGTACTTC. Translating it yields CASTGDSYEQYF.

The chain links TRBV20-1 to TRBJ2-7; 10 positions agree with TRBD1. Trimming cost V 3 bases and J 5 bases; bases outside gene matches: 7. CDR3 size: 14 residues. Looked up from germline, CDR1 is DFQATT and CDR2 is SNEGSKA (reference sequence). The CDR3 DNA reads TGCAGTGCTAGTAGAGGCGGGACAGGGGACGAGCAGTACTTC. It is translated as CSASRGGTGDEQYF.

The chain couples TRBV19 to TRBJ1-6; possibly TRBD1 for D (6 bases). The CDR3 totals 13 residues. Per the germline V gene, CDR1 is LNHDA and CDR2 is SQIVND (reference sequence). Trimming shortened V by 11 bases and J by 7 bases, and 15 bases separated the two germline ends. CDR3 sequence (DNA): TGTGCCTCCGAGGGACAAGGGAATTCACCCCTCCACTTT. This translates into CASEGQGNSPLHF.

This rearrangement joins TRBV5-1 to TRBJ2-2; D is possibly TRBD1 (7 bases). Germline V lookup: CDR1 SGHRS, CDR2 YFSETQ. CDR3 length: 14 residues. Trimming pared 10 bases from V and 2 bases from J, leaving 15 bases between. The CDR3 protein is CADRQGLNTGELFF. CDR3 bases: TGCGCCGACAGACAGGGACTTAACACCGGGGAGCTGTTTTTT.

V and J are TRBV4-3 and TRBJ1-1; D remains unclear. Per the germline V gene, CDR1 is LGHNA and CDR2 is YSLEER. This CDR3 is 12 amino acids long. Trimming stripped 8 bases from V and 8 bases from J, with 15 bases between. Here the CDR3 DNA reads TGCGCCAGCTCGGGCGGAGGAAGGGAAGCTTTCTTT. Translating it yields CASSGGGREAFF.

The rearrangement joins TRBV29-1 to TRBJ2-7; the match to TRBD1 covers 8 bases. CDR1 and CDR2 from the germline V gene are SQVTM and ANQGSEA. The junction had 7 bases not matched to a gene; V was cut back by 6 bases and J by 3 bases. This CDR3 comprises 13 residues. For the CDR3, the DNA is TGCAGCGTAGGAGGACAGGGAATCTACGAGCAGTACTTC. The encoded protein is CSVGGQGIYEQYF.

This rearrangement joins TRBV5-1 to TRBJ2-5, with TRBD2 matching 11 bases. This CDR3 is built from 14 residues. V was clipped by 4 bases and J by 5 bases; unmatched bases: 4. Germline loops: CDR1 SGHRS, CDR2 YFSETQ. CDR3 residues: CASSPGTSGETQYF. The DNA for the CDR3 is TGCGCCAGCAGCCCCGGGACTAGCGGTGAGACCCAGTACTTC.

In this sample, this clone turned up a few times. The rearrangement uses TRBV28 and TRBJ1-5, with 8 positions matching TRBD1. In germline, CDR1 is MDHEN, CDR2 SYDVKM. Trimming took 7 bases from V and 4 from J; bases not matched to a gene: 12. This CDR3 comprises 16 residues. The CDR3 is CASTPLQGEGNQPQHF. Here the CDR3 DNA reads TGTGCCAGCACTCCTCTACAGGGGGAAGGGAATCAGCCCCAGCATTTT.

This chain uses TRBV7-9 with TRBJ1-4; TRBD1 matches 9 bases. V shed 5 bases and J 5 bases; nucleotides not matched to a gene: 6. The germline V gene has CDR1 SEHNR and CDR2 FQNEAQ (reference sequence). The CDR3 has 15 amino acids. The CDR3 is CASSQRDRANEKLFF. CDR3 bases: TGTGCCAGCAGCCAGAGGGACAGGGCAAATGAAAAACTGTTTTTT.

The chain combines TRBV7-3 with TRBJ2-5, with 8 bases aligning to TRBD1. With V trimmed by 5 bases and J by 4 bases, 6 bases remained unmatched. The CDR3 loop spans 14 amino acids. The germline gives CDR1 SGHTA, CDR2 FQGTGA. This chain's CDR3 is CASSPSGGGETQYF. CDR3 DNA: TGTGCCAGCAGCCCGTCAGGGGGCGGAGAGACCCAGTACTTC.

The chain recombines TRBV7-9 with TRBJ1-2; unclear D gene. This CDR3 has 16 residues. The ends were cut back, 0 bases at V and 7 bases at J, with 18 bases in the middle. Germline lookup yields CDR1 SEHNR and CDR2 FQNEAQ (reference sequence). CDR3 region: CASSLALTALKPGYTF. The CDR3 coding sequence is TGTGCCAGCAGCTTAGCGCTAACAGCCCTCAAGCCTGGCTACACCTTC.

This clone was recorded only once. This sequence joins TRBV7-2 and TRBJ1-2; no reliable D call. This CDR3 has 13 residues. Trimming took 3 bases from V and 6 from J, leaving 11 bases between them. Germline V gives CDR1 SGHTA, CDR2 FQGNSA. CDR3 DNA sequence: TGTGCCAGCAGCTTGAGGGATGGGCATGGCTACACCTTC. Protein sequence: CASSLRDGHGYTF.

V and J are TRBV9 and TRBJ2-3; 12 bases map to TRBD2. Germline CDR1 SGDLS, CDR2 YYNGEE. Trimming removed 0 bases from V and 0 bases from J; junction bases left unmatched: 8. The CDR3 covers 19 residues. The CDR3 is CASSVGVLAGGLSTDTQYF. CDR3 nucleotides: TGTGCCAGCAGCGTAGGGGTACTAGCGGGGGGACTAAGCACAGATACGCAGTATTTT. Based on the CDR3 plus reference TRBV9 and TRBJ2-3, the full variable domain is DSGVTQTPKHLITATGQRVTLRCSPRSGDLSVYWYQQSLDQGLQFLIQYYNGEERAKGNILERFSAQQFPDLHSELNLSSLELGDSALYFCASSVGVLAGGLSTDTQYFGPGTRLTVL.